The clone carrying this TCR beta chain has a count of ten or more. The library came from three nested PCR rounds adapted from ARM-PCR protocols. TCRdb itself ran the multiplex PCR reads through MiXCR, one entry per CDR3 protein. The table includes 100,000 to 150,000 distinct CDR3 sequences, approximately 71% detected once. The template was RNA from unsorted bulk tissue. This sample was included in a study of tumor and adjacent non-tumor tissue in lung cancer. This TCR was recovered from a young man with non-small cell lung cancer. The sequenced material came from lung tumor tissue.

CDR3 bases: TGTGCCAGCAGCTCCGGACAGGGGAGGTACACTGAAGCTTTCTTT. Translation: CASSSGQGRYTEAFF. The chain joins TRBV5-5 to TRBJ1-1, with 9 positions matching TRBD1. Trimming removed 3 bases from V and 3 bases from J; junction bases left unmatched: 6. CDR1 is SGHKS and CDR2 is YYEKEE in the germline V gene (reference sequence). The CDR3 has 15 residues. Using reference TRBV5-5 and TRBJ1-1 for the parts outside the CDR3, the full variable domain is DAGVTQSPTHLIKTRGQQVTLRCSPISGHKSVSWYQQVLGQGPQFIFQYYEKEERGRGNFPDRFSARQFPNYSSELNVNALLLGDSALYLCASSSGQGRYTEAFFGQGTRLTVV.